This T cell receptor (beta chain) emerged from a study of neoadjuvant anti-PD-1 for oral cavity cancer. Study background: Patients without progression received a fourth nivolumab dose around day 43, then surgical resection on days 50-56.

PBMC libraries mostly used around 460 ng of input genomic DNA, with six replicates per sample. The repertoire was sequenced with immunoSEQ multiplex PCR; TCRdb's copy has only in-frame clones and lacks some. This repertoire shows approximately 32,000 clones, approximately 90% found once; its top ten account for about 3.7%. Patients had newly diagnosed, untreated stage II-IVA oral cavity squamous cell carcinoma. Findings and limits, study-wide: Higher pretreatment blood Treg/Th17 ratios correlated with higher pretreatment blood and lower post-treatment tumor TCRbeta clonality.

The table lists this clone with a count of one. The target antigen is unknown. The germline CDR1 and CDR2 sequences are SGHNT and YYREEE (reference sequence). The CDR3 runs 13 residues. V was cut by 2 bases and J by 3 bases, with 7 bases left in between. The sequencing used PBMCs, collected before nivolumab (anti-PD-1) treatment. V is TRBV5-4 and J is TRBJ2-3, with D possibly matching TRBD1 (6 bases). The clonotype was recovered from a person aged 40 to 85 with oral cavity squamous cell carcinoma. This CDR3 reads CASSFGQTDTQYF. The CDR3 DNA follows: TGTGCCAGCAGCTTCGGACAGACAGATACGCAGTATTTT.